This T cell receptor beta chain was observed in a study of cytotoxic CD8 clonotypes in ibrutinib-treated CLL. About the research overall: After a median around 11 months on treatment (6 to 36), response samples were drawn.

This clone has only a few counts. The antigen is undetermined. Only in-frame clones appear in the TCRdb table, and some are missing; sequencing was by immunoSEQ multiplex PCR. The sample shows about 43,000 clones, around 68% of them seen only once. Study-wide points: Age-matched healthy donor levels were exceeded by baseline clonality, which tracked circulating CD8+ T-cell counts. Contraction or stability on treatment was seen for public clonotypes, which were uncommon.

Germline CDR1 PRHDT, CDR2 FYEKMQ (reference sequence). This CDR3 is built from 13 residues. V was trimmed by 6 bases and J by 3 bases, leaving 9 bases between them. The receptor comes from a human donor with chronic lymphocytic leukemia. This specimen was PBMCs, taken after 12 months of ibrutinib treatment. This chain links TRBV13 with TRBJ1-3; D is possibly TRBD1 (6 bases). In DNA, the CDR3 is TGTGCCAGCAGTCGGGGACATGGAAACACCATATATTTT. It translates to CASSRGHGNTIYF.